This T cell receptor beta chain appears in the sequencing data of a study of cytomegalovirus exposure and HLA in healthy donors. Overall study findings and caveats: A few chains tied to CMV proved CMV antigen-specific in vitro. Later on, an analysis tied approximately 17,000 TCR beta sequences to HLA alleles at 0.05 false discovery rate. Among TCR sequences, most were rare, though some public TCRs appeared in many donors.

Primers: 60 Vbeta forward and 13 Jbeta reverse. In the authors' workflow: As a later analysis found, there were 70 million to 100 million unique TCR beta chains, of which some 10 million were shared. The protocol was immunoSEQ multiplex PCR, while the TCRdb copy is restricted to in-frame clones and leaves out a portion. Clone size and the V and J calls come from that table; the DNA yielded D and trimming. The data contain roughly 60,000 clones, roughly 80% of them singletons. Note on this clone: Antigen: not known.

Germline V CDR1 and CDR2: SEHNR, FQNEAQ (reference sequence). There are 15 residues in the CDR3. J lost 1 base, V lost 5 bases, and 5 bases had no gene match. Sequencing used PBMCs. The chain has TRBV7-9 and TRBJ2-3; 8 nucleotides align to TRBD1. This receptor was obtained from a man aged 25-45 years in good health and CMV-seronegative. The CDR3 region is CASSARRGRTDTQYF. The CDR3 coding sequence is TGTGCCAGCAGCGCCCGCAGGGGGCGCACAGATACGCAGTATTTT. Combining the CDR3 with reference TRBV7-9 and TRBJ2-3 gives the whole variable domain DTGVSQNPRHKITKRGQNVTFRCDPISEHNRLYWYRQTLGQGPEFLTYFQNEAQLEKSRLLSDRFSAERPKGSFSTLEIQRTEQGDSAMYLCASSARRGRTDTQYFGPGTRLTVL.